A single sample gave rise to the 18 T cell receptor beta chains below, sequenced in a study of cytomegalovirus exposure and HLA in healthy donors. Use of 60 Vbeta and 13 Jbeta primers characterized the PCR. Here immunoSEQ multiplex PCR was the method, and the copy in TCRdb shows in-frame clones only, minus some. The repertoire holds roughly 200,000 clones, with around three quarters as singletons. Sequencing was performed on PBMCs. These receptor sequences come from a man younger than 40 in good health and CMV-seronegative.

The chain employs TRBV7-6 and TRBJ2-1; unclear D gene. CDR1 is SGHVS and CDR2 is FNYEAQ in the germline V gene. The CDR3 has 13 amino acids. The germline V and J ends were trimmed by 5 bases and 2 bases, with 7 bases remaining between them. CDR3 sequence reads: CASSARTYNEQFF. The CDR3 bases are TGTGCCAGCAGCGCTAGAACCTACAATGAGCAGTTCTTC. Using reference TRBV7-6 and TRBJ2-1 for the parts outside the CDR3, the full variable domain is GAGVSQSPRYKVTKRGQDVALRCDPISGHVSLYWYRQALGQGPEFLTYFNYEAQQDKSGLPNDRFSAERPEGSISTLTIQRTEQRDSAMYRCASSARTYNEQFFGPGTRLTVL.

This clone was observed at least ten times. The chain links TRBV7-9 to TRBJ2-1; no definite D call. This CDR3 region has 16 residues. Germline CDR1 SEHNR, CDR2 FQNEAQ (reference sequence). Trimming took off 5 bases at V and 10 bases at J, with 24 bases between the two ends. This chain's CDR3 is CASSPRTSERNLEQFF. The CDR3 region has the DNA TGTGCCAGCAGCCCTAGAACTTCTGAGAGGAATCTGGAGCAGTTCTTC.

This clone was counted a few times. The J gene is TRBJ2-7, the V gene TRBV2; D is possibly TRBD1 (6 bases). V was pared by 6 bases and J by 3 bases, with 12 bases between. The germline gives CDR1 SNHLY, CDR2 FYNNEI. CDR3 length: 13 amino acids. The CDR3 loop reads CASSPDRYYEQYF. CDR3 sequence (DNA): TGTGCCAGCAGCCCCGACAGGTACTACGAGCAGTACTTC.

The rearrangement joins TRBV29-1 to TRBJ2-7; D is perhaps TRBD1 (6 bases). CDR3 size: 13 residues. V was cut by 0 bases and J by 3 bases, with 9 bases left in between. Germline V gives CDR1 SQVTM, CDR2 ANQGSEA. The DNA for the CDR3 is TGCAGCGTTGAAGAGGACAGAGGCTACGAGCAGTACTTC. It is translated as CSVEEDRGYEQYF.

J is TRBJ2-1 and V is TRBV30; 10 bases match TRBD2. The CDR3 consists of 16 residues. In germline, CDR1 is GTSNPN, CDR2 SVGIG (reference sequence). Trimming cost V 3 bases and J 6 bases; bases outside gene matches: 11. The CDR3 DNA is TGTGCCTGGAGCGGCAAGAGCGGGAGGGATTTCAATGAGCAGTTCTTC. The encoded protein is CAWSGKSGRDFNEQFF.

The chain uses TRBV28 and TRBJ1-1; no clear D gene. The V gene's germline CDR1 is MDHEN and CDR2 SYDVKM. The CDR3 covers 12 residues. Trimming cost V 11 bases and J 4 bases, with 14 bases left between them. The CDR3 sequence: CAANLGSTEAFF. The DNA of the CDR3 is TGTGCCGCCAACCTTGGGAGCACTGAAGCTTTCTTT.

The genes are TRBV7-9 and TRBJ2-3, with 7 bases aligning to TRBD1. This CDR3 is built from 16 residues. Per germline, CDR1 SEHNR and CDR2 FQNEAQ (reference sequence). V gave up 4 bases and J gave up 2 bases; unmatched junction bases: 9. The CDR3 DNA reads TGTGCCAGCAGCTCCCGGGACAGACCCCACACAGATACGCAGTATTTT. Translated, it gives CASSSRDRPHTDTQYF.

V and J are TRBV6-1 and TRBJ2-7, with D possibly matching TRBD1 (5 bases). There are 13 residues in the CDR3. Looked up from germline, CDR1 is MNHNS and CDR2 is SASEGT. Trimming removed 6 bases from V and 0 bases from J, with 9 bases in between. This CDR3 is CASRNRYSYEQYF. The CDR3, as DNA: TGTGCCAGCAGAAACAGGTACTCCTACGAGCAGTACTTC.

The chain has TRBV2 and TRBJ2-1; TRBD2 agrees at 10 bases. Germline CDR1 and CDR2: SNHLY and FYNNEI. The CDR3 runs to 13 residues. The CDR3 nucleotides are TGTACCACTGGGACTAGCGCCCACAATGAGCAGTTCTTC. Translated: CTTGTSAHNEQFF.

The V gene is TRBV28, the J gene TRBJ2-7; 8 nucleotides line up with TRBD2. Trimming at V came to 1 base and at J to 2 bases, leaving 16 bases not matched to a gene. The CDR3 is made up of 19 amino acids. The V gene's germline CDR1 is MDHEN and CDR2 SYDVKM. The CDR3 sequence is CASSLFRRGGAGGTYEQYF. The CDR3 DNA is TGTGCCAGCAGTTTATTTCGGCGTGGTGGGGCGGGAGGCACCTACGAGCAGTACTTC.

This chain joins TRBV27 and TRBJ2-1, with TRBD1 identical over 7 bases. J was trimmed by 7 bases and V by 5 bases; bases with no gene match: 5. This CDR3 is 13 amino acids long. The germline V gene has CDR1 MNHEY and CDR2 SMNVEV (reference sequence). The CDR3 spells CASSIDRVNEQFF. As DNA, the CDR3 is TGTGCCAGCAGTATAGACAGGGTAAATGAGCAGTTCTTC.

This rearrangement joins TRBV29-1 to TRBJ2-1, with 7 bases identical to TRBD2. Trimming removed 8 bases from V and 8 bases from J; junction bases left unmatched: 9. This CDR3 contains 12 residues. Germline loops: CDR1 SQVTM, CDR2 ANQGSEA. Here the CDR3 reads CSLITRGDEQFF. CDR3 DNA sequence: TGCAGCCTAATAACCCGGGGGGATGAGCAGTTCTTC.

This chain connects TRBV4-1 to TRBJ2-5; TRBD2 matches 9 bases. Trimming at V came to 1 base and at J to 5 bases, leaving 11 bases not matched to a gene. The CDR3 runs to 17 residues. The germline V gene encodes CDR1 MGHRA and CDR2 YSYEKL. CDR3 nucleotide sequence: TGCGCCAGCAGCCAAGGCCTAGCGGGGAGGGAGTTGGAGACCCAGTACTTC. Translated, it gives CASSQGLAGRELETQYF.

This clone was observed a handful of times. The chain combines TRBV25-1 with TRBJ2-7; 8 positions match TRBD1. J gave up 2 bases and V 2 bases, and 14 bases lay outside the gene matches. This CDR3 spans 18 amino acids. In germline, CDR1 is MGHDK, CDR2 SYGVNS. In DNA, the CDR3 is TGTGCCAGCAGTGAACCCGTCACAGGGGGGCACGTCCCCTACGAGCAGTACTTC. The encoded protein is CASSEPVTGGHVPYEQYF.

This clone was counted a single time. V and J are TRBV28 and TRBJ2-5; 9 bases fit TRBD2. With V trimmed by 6 bases and J by 2 bases, 4 bases remained unmatched. The CDR3 covers 14 residues. From germline, CDR1 is MDHEN and CDR2 SYDVKM. For the CDR3, the DNA is TGTGCCAGCAGCGGGACTAGCAGTCAAGAGACCCAGTACTTC. This sequence encodes CASSGTSSQETQYF.

The genes are TRBV7-9 and TRBJ1-2; no reliable D call. CDR3 size: 11 residues. V was trimmed by 5 bases and J by 12 bases, leaving 13 bases between them. CDR1 and CDR2 (germline): SEHNR, FQNEAQ (reference sequence). The CDR3 region is CASSGGPRHTF. The CDR3 DNA follows: TGTGCCAGCAGCGGCGGGCCGCGTCACACCTTC.

The chain joins TRBV7-2 to TRBJ2-7, with 8 bases lining up with TRBD2. The V and J ends lost 5 bases and 3 bases, in that order; junction bases with no gene match: 9. From germline, CDR1 is SGHTA and CDR2 FQGNSA. This CDR3 spans 15 amino acids. CDR3 in amino acids: CASSELAEGIYEQYF. CDR3 bases: TGTGCCAGCAGCGAACTAGCGGAGGGGATCTACGAGCAGTACTTC.

As DNA, the CDR3 is TGTGCCAGCAGTCCACTAGCGGGCCCGGCGGACGAGCAGTACTTC. Residues: CASSPLAGPADEQYF. The chain combines TRBV28 with TRBJ2-7; 9 bases agree with TRBD2. Trimming at V came to 5 bases and at J to 5 bases, leaving 10 bases not matched to a gene. The CDR3 sequence is 15 residues long. Germline-derived CDR1 and CDR2 are MDHEN and SYDVKM.